This TCR beta chain was retrieved from a study of human T cells and chemical hapten exposure (dated by TCRdb to about 2021). At the level of the whole study: For sensitization, 2% DPC in acetone was applied to an approximately 2 cm by approximately 2 cm area of upper inner arm skin. Blood samples were taken from patients before sensitization (week 0) and at 2, 6 and about 24 weeks after DPC sensitization. Libraries were pooled for sequencing, and variation in per-sample TCR yields was attributed mainly to small differences in library volumes within the pool. Patch testing was performed on the upper back with Finn chambers containing 0.01% DPC, and the patch tests were scored after 6 days according to International Contact Dermatitis Research Group standards. Weekly therapeutic DPC doses were additionally applied to the scalp of patients throughout the approximately 25-week study period. About 27 alopecia patients gave blood for TCR sequencing at one to four time points (pre-sensitization, 2, 6 and 24 weeks). The study tracked peripheral blood TCR repertoire changes in vivo during primary and secondary sensitization to the hapten diphenylcyclopropenone (DPC) in alopecia patients. The mostly female patient cohort included alopecia areata with under or over 50% scalp involvement, alopecia totalis and alopecia universalis. Findings and caveats that apply to the study as a whole: The number of TCRs above 1 in 1000 frequency did not change with DPC sensitization; there was no evidence of global repertoire structure alterations. Significantly more large CDR3 similarity clusters were formed by expanded TCRs than by pre-sensitization or healthy control sets, consistent with antigen-driven responses. The number of PT1 expanded TCRs positively correlated with patch test score, significant at thresholds 8, 16 and 32 but not 4. Because every patient had alopecia, a presumed autoimmune disease, the patients' immune response might differ from that of healthy individuals. Repeated subsampling changed both the strength of the expansion versus patch-test correlation and the threshold at which the correlation became significant.

V was cut back by 4 bases and J by 4 bases, leaving a gap of 7 bases between them. For CDR1 and CDR2, the germline V gene lists KGHDR and SFDVKD. The CDR3, cysteine through phenylalanine, is 13 amino acids long. CDR3 DNA is the only sequence kept; it has 39 bases, read in frame from the first base. The method behind the library was RACE. Sequencing was carried out with a NextSeq 500. During library preparation, unique molecular identifiers were attached to individual cDNA molecules so that TCRs could be counted quantitatively and reproducibly. For every blood RNA sample, sequencing covered both the TCR alpha and TCR beta chains. For the original study's pipeline: A median of about 87,000 TCRs per sample was observed, with a range of about 23,224 to 750,000. V, J and CDR3 annotation of the TCR reads was performed with the Decombinator software suite. For PS versus PT1 abundance plots, all samples were subsampled to the same number of TCRs (28,000). TCRs were defined as expanded if absent before sensitization and observed at least eight times at the 2-week time point. The public reads were reprocessed in TCRdb via fastp at Q25 and MiXCR, keeping in-frame beta chains. One record per CDR3 amino acid sequence lists the most common genes and DNA. For this entry, the V and J calls and clone size follow TCRdb and not the study's own pipeline. In this sample the table shows roughly 53,000 distinct CDR3 sequences, over 9.5% of which occur a single time. Together, the top ten hold roughly 17% of the sample.

Explained via the paper, the time point label denotes: patch test 3, about 24 weeks after DPC sensitization. The treatment or condition label corresponds to: therapeutic diphenylcyclopropenone sensitization with weekly scalp DPC. Blood at each patch-test visit was drawn before the patch test was applied. To be eligible, patients had to be aged 18 to 70, diagnosed with alopecia and judged suitable for DPC therapy, while pregnant patients were excluded. Total RNA was extracted from unfractionated whole blood that had been collected in Tempus Blood RNA tubes. This clonotype was counted ten times or more. Its antigen has not been determined. One base away there is no much larger clone; base qualities are not given.

This TCR came from a woman in her forties with alopecia areata. Some clones in this sample may be carry-over from other donors' samples. The sequencing used whole blood, collected in connection with sensitization to the hapten diphenylcyclopropenone (DPC). The sequence is built from TRBV24-1 and TRBJ2-1; a tentative D call is TRBD2 (6 bases match). The DNA is as follows: TGTGCCACCAGTGAGGGACTGTACAATGAGCAGTTCTTC. This codes for CATSEGLYNEQFF.